This TCR beta chain was recorded in a study of vaccination effects on CD4 cells after COVID-19. The wider study: Two-dose BNT162b2 or mRNA-1273 vaccination was given to participants.

The CDR3 is 13 residues long. Trimming removed 1 base from V and 4 bases from J; junction bases left unmatched: 0. Germline V gives CDR1 LGHDT, CDR2 YNNKEL (reference sequence). TCRdb's table, derived via immunoSEQ multiplex PCR, lists solely in-frame clones and lacks some. The sample lists 25,000 to 35,000 clones; under 75% were seen once. As to this clone: Its antigen is currently unknown.

Expansion of antigen-specific CD4+ T cells with viral peptide pools was carried out by the ViraFEST assay before sequencing. Around day 10 of culture, CD4+ T cells were separated out. None of the vaccinated had previously contracted SARS-CoV-2, and their nucleocapsid antibodies tested negative. The source material was CD4+ T cells from PBMCs cultured with SARS-CoV-2 spike peptides, sampled before COVID-19 vaccination. The chain carries TRBV3-1 (or the pseudogene TRBV3-2) and TRBJ1-1, with 7 bases lining up with TRBD1. The clonotype comes from a human donor who received a COVID-19 vaccine. CDR3 sequence reads: CASSQAGGTEAFF. CDR3 bases: TGTGCCAGCAGCCAAGCAGGGGGCACTGAAGCTTTCTTT.